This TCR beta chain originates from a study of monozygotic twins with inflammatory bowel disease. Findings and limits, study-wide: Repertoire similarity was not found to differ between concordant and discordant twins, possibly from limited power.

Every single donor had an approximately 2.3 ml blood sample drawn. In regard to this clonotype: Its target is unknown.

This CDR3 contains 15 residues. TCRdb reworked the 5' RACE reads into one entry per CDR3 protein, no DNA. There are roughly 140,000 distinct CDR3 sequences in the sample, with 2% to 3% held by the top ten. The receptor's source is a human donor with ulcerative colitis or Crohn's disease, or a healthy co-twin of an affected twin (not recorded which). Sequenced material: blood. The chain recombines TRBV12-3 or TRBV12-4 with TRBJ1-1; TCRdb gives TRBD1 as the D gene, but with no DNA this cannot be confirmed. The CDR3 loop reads CASSPDTGYNTEAFF.